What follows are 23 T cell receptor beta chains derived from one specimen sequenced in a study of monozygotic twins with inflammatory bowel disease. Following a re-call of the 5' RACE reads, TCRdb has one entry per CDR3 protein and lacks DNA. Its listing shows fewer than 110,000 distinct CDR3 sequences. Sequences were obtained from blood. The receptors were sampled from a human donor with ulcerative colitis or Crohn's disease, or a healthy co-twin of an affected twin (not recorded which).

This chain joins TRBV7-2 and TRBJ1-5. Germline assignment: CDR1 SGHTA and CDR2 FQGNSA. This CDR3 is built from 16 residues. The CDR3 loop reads CASSLALGRIDQPQHF. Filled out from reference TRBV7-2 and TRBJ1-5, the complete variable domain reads GAGVSQSPSNKVTEKGKDVELRCDPISGHTALYWYRQSLGQGLEFLIYFQGNSAPDKSGLPSDRFSAERTGGSVSTLTIQRTQQEDSAVYLCASSLALGRIDQPQHFGDGTRLSIL.

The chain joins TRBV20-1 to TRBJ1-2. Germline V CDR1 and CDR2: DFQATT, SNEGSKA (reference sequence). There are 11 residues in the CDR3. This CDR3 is CSAIWVSGYTF.

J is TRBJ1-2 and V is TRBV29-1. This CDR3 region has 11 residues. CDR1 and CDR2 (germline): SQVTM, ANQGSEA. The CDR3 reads CSVESSYGYTF.

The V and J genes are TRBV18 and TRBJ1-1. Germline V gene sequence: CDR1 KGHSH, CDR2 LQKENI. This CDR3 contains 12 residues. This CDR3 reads CASSHGNTEAFF.

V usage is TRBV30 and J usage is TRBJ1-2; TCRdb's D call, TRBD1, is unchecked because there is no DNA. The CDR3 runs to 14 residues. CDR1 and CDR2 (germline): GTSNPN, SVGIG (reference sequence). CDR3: CAWSVTGAVYGYTF.

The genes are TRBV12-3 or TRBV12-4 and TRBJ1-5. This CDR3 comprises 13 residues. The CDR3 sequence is CASLRDYDQPQHF.

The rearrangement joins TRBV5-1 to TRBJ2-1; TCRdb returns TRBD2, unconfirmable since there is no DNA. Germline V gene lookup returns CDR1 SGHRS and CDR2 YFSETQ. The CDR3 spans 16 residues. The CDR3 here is CASSFRRELSYNEQFF.

The CDR3 is CASSYSQGAGEKLFF. V usage is TRBV6-5 and J usage is TRBJ1-4; the D call of TRBD1 rests on TCRdb alone, since no DNA is present to check it. From germline, CDR1 is MNHEY and CDR2 SVGAGI. The CDR3 has 15 residues.

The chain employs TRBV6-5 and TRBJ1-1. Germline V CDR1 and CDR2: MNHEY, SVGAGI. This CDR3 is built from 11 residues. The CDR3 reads CASSLQNRAFF.

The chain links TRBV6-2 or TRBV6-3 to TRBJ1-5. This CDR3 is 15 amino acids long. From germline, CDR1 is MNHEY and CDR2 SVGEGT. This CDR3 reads CASFDDQTRNQPQHF.

CDR3 region: CATSDSRESYEQYF. The chain couples TRBV24-1 to TRBJ2-7. Per germline, CDR1 KGHDR and CDR2 SFDVKD. The CDR3 totals 14 residues.

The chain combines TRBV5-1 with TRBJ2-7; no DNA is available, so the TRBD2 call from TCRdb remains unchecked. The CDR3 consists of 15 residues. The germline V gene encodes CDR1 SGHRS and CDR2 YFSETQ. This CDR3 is CASSLTGRLLLEQYF.

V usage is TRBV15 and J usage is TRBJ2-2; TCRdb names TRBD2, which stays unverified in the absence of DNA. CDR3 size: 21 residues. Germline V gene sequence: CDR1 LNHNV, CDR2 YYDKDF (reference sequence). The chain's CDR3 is CATSRDVNMIGARDPSGELFF. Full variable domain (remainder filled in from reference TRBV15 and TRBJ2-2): DAMVIQNPRYQVTQFGKPVTLSCSQTLNHNVMYWYQQKSSQAPKLLFHYYDKDFNNEADTPDNFQSRRPNTSFCFLDIRSPGLGDTAMYLCATSRDVNMIGARDPSGELFFGEGSRLTVL.

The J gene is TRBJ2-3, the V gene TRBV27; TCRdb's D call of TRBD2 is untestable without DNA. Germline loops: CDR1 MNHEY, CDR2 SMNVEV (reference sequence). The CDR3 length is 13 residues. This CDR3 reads CASRAHNTDTQYF.

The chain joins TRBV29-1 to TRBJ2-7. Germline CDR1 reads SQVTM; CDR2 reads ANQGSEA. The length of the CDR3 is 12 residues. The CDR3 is CSVGQGSYEQYF.

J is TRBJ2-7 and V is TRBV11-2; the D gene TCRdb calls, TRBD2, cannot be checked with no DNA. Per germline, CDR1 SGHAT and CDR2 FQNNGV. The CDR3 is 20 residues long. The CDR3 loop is CASSQPPAASGGHITYEQYF.

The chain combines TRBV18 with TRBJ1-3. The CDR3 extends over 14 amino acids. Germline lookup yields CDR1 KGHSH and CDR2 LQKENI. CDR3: CASLEDLSGNTIYF.

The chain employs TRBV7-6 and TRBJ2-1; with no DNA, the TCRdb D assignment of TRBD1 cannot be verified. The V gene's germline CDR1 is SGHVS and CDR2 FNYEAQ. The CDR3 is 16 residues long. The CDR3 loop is CASSLGVDRGHLEQFF.

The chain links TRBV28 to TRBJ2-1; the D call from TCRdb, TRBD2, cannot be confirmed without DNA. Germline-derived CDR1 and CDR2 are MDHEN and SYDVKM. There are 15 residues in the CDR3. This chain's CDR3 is CASSWGLAGHNEQFF.

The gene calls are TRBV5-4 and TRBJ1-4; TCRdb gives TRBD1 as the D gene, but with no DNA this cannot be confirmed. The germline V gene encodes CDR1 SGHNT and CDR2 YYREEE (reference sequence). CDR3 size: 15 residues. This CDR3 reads CASSLVGPGNEKLFF.

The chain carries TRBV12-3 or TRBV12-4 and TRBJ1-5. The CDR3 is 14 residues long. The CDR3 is CASTSRQINQPQHF.

CDR3 sequence: CASSSRTGVSNEKLFF. The rearrangement links TRBV7-2 to TRBJ1-4; checking the TCRdb D call of TRBD1 is not possible without DNA. The CDR3 has 16 residues. Germline assignment: CDR1 SGHTA and CDR2 FQGNSA.

The chain's CDR3 is CASSLKEPPGTGQGYTF. The J gene is TRBJ1-2, the V gene TRBV5-1; absent DNA, TCRdb's TRBD1 call cannot be checked. Germline CDR1 and CDR2: SGHRS and YFSETQ. The CDR3 is 17 residues long.